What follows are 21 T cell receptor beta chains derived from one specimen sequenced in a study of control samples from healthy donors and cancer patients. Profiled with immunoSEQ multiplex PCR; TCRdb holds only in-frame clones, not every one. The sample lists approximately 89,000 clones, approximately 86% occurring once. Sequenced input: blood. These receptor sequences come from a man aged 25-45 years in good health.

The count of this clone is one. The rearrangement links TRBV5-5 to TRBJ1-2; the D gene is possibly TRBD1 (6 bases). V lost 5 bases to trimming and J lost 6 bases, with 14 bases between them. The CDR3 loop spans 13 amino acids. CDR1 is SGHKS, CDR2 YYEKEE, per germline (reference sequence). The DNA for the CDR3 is TGTGCCAGCAGTCCGAACAGGGCCCATGGCTACACCTTC. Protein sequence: CASSPNRAHGYTF.

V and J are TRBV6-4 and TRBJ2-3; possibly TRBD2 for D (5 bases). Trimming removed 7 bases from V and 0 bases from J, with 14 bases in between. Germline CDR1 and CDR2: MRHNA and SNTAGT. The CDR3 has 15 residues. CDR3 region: CASTPGDSSTDTQYF. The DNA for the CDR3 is TGTGCCAGCACCCCCGGGGATTCTAGCACAGATACGCAGTATTTT.

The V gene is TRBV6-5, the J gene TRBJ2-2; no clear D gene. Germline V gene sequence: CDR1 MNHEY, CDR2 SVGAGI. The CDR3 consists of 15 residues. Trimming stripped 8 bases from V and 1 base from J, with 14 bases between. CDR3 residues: CASGHSVENTGELFF. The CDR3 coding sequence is TGTGCCAGCGGCCACAGTGTCGAGAACACCGGGGAGCTGTTTTTT.

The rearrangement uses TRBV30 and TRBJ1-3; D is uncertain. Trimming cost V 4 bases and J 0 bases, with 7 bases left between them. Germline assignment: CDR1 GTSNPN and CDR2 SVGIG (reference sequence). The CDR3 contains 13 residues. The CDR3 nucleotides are TGTGCCTGGATGGCCTACTCTGGAAACACCATATATTTT. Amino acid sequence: CAWMAYSGNTIYF.

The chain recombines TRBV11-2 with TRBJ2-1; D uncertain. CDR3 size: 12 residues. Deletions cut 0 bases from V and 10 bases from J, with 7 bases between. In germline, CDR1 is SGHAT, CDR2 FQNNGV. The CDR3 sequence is CASSLDQIEQFF. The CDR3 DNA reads TGTGCCAGCAGCTTAGATCAAATAGAGCAGTTCTTC.

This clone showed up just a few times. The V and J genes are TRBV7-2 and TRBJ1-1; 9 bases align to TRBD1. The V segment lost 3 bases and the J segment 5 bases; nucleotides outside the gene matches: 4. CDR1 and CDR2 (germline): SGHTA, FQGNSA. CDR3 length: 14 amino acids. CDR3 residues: CASSFDGQGTEAFF. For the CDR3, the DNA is TGTGCCAGCAGCTTCGACGGACAGGGGACTGAAGCTTTCTTT.

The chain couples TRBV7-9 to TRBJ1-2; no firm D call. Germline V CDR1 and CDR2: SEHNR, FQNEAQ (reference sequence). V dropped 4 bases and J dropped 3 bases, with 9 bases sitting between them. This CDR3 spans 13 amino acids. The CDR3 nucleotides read TGTGCCAGCAGCTCCCCGCACCACTATGGCTACACCTTC. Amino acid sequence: CASSSPHHYGYTF.

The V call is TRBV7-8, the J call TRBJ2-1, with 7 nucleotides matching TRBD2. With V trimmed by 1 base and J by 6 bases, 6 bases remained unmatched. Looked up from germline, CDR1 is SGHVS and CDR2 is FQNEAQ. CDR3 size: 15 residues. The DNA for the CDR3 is TGTGCCAGCAGCTTAGTCTGGCTAGCGGCCAATGAGCAGTTCTTC. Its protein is CASSLVWLAANEQFF. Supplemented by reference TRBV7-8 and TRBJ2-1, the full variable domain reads GAGVSQSPRYKVAKRGQDVALRCDPISGHVSLFWYQQALGQGPEFLTYFQNEAQLDKSGLPSDRFFAERPEGSVSTLKIQRTQQEDSAVYLCASSLVWLAANEQFFGPGTRLTVL.

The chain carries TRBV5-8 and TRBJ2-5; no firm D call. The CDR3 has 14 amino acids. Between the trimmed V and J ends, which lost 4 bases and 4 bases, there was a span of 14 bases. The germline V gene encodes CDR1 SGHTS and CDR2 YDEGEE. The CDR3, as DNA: TGTGCCAGCAGCGCTAAGGGATCAAGAGAGACCCAGTACTTC. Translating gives CASSAKGSRETQYF.

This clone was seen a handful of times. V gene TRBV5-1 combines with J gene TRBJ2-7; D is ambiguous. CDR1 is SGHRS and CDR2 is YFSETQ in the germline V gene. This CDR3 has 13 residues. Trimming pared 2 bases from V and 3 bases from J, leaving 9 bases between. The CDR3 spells CASSLGYNYEQYF. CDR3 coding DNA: TGCGCCAGCAGCTTAGGGTACAACTACGAGCAGTACTTC.

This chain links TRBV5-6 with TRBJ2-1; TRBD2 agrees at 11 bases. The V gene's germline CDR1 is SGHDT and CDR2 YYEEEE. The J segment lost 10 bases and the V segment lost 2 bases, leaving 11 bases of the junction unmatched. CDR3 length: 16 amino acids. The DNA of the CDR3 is TGTGCCAGCAGCTTCCCACTAGCGGGGGTAGTAAAGGAGCAGTTCTTC. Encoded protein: CASSFPLAGVVKEQFF. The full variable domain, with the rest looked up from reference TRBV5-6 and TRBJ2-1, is DAGVTQSPTHLIKTRGQQVTLRCSPKSGHDTVSWYQQALGQGPQFIFQYYEEEERQRGNFPDRFSGHQFPNYSSELNVNALLLGDSALYLCASSFPLAGVVKEQFFGPGTRLTVL.

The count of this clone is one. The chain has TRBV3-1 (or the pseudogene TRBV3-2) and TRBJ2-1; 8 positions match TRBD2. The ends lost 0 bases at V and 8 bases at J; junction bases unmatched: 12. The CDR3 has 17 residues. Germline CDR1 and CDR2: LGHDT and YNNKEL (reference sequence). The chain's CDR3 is CASSQEWYETSVHEQFF. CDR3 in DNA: TGTGCCAGCAGCCAAGAGTGGTACGAGACTAGCGTCCATGAGCAGTTCTTC.

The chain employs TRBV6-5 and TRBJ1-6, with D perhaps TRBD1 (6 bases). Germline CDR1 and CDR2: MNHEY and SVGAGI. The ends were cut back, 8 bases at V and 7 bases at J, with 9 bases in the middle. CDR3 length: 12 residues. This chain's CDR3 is CASQGSNSPLHF. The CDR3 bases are TGTGCCAGCCAGGGGAGCAATTCACCCCTCCACTTT.

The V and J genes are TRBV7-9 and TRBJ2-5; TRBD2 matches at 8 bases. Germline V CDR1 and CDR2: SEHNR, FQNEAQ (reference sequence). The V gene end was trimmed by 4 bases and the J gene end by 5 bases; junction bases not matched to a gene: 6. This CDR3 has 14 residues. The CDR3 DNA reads TGTGCCAGCAGCTCCGGGGGGGCCGGGGAGACCCAGTACTTC. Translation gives CASSSGGAGETQYF.

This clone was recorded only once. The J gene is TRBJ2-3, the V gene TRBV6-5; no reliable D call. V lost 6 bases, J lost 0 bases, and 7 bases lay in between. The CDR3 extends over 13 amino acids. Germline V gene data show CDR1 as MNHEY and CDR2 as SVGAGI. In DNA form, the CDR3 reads TGTGCCAGCAGCGTCGAGAGCACAGATACGCAGTATTTT. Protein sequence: CASSVESTDTQYF.

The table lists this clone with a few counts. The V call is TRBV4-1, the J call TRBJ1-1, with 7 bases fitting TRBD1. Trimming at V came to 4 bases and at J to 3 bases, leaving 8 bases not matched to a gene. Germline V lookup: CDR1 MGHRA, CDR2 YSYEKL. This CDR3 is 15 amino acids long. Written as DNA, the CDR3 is TGCGCCAGCAGCCCCACAGGGGCGCGGGACACTGAAGCTTTCTTT. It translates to CASSPTGARDTEAFF.

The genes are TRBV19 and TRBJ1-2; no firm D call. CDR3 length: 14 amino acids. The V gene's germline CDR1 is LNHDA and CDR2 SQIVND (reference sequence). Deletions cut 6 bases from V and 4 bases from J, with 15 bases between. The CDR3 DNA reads TGTGCCAGTAGCCCTGAAGGAGGCAGCTATGGCTACACCTTC. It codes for CASSPEGGSYGYTF.

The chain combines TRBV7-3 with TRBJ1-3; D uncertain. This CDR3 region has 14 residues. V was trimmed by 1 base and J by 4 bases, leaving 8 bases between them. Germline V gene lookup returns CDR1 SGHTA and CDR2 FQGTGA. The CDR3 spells CASSLKGYGNTIYF. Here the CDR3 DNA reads TGTGCCAGCAGCTTAAAGGGTTACGGAAACACCATATATTTT. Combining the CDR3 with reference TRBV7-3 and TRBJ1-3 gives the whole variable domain GAGVSQTPSNKVTEKGKYVELRCDPISGHTALYWYRQSLGQGPEFLIYFQGTGAADDSGLPNDRFFAVRPEGSVSTLKIQRTERGDSAVYLCASSLKGYGNTIYFGEGSWLTVV.

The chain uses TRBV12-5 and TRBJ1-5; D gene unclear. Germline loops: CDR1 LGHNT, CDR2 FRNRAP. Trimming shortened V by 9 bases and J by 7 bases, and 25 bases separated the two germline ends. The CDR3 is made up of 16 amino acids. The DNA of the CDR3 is TGTGCTAGCTCTAATCTGAGGACCAGTATGGAACAGCCCCAGCATTTT. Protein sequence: CASSNLRTSMEQPQHF. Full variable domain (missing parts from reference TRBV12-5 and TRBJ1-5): DARVTQTPRHKVTEMGQEVTMRCQPILGHNTVFWYRQTMMQGLELLAYFRNRAPLDDSGMPKDRFSAEMPDATLATLKIQPSEPRDSAVYFCASSNLRTSMEQPQHFGDGTRLSIL.

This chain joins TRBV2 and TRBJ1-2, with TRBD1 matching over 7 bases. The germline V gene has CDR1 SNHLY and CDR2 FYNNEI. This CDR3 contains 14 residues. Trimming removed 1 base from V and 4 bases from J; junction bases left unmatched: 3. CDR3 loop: CASSEGTGSYGYTF. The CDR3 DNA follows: TGTGCCAGCAGTGAAGGGACAGGCTCCTATGGCTACACCTTC.

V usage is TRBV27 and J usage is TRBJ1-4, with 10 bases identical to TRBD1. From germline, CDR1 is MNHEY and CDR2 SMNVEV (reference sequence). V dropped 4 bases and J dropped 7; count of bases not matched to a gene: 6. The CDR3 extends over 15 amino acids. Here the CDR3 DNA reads TGTGCCAGCAGTTCTTTGGGACAGGGGATTGAAAAACTGTTTTTT. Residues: CASSSLGQGIEKLFF.